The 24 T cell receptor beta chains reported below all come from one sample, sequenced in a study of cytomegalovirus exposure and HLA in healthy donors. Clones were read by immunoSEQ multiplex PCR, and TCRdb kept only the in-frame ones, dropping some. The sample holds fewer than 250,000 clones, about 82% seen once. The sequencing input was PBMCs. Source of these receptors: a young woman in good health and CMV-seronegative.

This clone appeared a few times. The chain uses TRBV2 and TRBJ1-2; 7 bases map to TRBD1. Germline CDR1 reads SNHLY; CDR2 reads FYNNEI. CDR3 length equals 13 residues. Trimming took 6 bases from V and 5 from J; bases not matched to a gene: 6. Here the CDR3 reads CASSSTGAYGYTF. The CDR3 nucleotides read TGTGCCAGCAGCTCTACAGGGGCATATGGCTACACCTTC.

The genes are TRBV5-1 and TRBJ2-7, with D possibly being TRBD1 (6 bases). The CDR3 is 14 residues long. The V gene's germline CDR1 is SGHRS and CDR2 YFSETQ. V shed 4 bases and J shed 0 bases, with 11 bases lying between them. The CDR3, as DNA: TGCGCCAGCAGCCCTAGGGGGTCCTCCTACGAGCAGTACTTC. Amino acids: CASSPRGSSYEQYF.

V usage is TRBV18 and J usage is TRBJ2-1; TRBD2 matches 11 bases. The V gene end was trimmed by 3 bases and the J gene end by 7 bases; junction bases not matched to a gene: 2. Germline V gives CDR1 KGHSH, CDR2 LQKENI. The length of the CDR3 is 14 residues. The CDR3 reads CASSPGTSGNEQFF. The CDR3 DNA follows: TGTGCCAGCTCACCCGGGACTAGCGGTAATGAGCAGTTCTTC.

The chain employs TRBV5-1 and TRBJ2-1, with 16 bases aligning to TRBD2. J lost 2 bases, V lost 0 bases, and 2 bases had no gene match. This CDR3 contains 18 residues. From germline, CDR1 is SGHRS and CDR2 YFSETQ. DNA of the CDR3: TGCGCCAGCAGCTTGGTGGGACTAGCGGGAGGGACCTACAATGAGCAGTTCTTC. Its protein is CASSLVGLAGGTYNEQFF.

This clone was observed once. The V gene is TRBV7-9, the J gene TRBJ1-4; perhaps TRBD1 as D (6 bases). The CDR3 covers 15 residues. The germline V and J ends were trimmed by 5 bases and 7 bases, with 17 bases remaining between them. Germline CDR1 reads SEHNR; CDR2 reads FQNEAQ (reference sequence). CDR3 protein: CASSLRTARPEKLFF. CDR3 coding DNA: TGTGCCAGCAGCCTCCGGACAGCTAGACCTGAAAAACTGTTTTTT.

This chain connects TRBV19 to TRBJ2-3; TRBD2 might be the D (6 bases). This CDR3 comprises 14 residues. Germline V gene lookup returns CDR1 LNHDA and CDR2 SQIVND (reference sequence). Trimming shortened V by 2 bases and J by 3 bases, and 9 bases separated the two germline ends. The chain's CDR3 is CASSIQGGTDTQYF. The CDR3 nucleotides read TGTGCCAGTAGTATACAGGGAGGAACAGATACGCAGTATTTT.

CDR3 in amino acids: CASSSGGSYNEQFF. CDR3 coding DNA: TGTGCCAGCAGCTCGGGGGGATCCTACAATGAGCAGTTCTTC. The V gene is TRBV7-3, the J gene TRBJ2-1; 7 nucleotides agree with TRBD2. In germline, CDR1 is SGHTA, CDR2 FQGTGA. CDR3 length equals 14 residues. V shed 4 bases, J shed 1 base, and the junction held 1 base outside the gene matches.

CDR3 coding DNA: TGTGCCAGCAGCCATCTAGCGGGGGGGCCAGGTGAGCAGTTCTTC. Amino acid sequence: CASSHLAGGPGEQFF. The chain combines TRBV5-5 with TRBJ2-1, with 12 positions matching TRBD2. The germline V gene has CDR1 SGHKS and CDR2 YYEKEE (reference sequence). V lost 4 bases, J lost 9 bases, and 8 bases stayed unmatched. The CDR3 is 15 amino acids. Looking up the rest from reference TRBV5-5 and TRBJ2-1 gives the full variable domain: DAGVTQSPTHLIKTRGQQVTLRCSPISGHKSVSWYQQVLGQGPQFIFQYYEKEERGRGNFPDRFSARQFPNYSSELNVNALLLGDSALYLCASSHLAGGPGEQFFGPGTRLTVL.

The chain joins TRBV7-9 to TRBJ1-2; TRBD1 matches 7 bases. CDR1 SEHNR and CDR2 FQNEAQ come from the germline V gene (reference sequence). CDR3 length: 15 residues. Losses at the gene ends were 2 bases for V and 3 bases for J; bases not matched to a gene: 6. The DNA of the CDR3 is TGTGCCAGCAGCTTATGGATCGGGACAGACTATGGCTACACCTTC. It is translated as CASSLWIGTDYGYTF.

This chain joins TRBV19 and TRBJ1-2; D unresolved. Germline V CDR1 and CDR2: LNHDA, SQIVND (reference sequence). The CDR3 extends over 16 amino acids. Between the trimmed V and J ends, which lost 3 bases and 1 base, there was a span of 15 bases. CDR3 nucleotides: TGTGCCAGTAGTATCGTATCAGGTACTCTTAACTATGGCTACACCTTC. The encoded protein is CASSIVSGTLNYGYTF.

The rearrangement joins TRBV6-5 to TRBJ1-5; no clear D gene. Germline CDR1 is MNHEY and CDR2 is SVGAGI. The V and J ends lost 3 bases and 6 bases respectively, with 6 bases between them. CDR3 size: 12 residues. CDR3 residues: CASSYLGQPQHF. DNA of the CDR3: TGTGCCAGCAGTTATCTAGGTCAGCCCCAGCATTTT.

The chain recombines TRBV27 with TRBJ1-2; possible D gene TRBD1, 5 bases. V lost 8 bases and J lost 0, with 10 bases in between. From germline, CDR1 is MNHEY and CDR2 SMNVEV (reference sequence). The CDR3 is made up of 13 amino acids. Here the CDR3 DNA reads TGTGCCAGCGGGGGGATTTCTAACTATGGCTACACCTTC. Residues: CASGGISNYGYTF.

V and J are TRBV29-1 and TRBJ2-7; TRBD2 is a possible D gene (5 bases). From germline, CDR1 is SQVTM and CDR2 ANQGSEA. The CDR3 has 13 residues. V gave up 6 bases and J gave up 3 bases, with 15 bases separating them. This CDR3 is CSVAKTRGYEQYF. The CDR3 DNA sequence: TGCAGCGTCGCAAAGACCCGGGGCTACGAGCAGTACTTC.

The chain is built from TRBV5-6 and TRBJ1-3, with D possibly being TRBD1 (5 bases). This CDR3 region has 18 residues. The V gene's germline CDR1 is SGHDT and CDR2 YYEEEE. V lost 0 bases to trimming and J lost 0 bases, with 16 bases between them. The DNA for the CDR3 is TGTGCCAGCAGCTTGGGGGGCCTCCTTACTTACTCTGGAAACACCATATATTTT. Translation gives CASSLGGLLTYSGNTIYF.

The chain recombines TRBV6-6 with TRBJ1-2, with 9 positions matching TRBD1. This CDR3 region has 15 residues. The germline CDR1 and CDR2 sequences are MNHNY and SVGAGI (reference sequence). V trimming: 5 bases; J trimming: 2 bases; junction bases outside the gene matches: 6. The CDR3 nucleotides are TGTGCCAGCAGTCAGGGACAGGGCCTCAACTATGGCTACACCTTC. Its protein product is CASSQGQGLNYGYTF.

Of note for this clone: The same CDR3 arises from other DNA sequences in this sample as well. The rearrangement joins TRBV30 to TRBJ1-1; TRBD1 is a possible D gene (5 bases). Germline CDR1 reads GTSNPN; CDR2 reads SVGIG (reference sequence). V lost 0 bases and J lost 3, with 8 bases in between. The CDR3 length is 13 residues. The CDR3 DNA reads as TGTGCCTGGAGTGTAACGGGGGACACTGAAGCTTTCTTT. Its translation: CAWSVTGDTEAFF.

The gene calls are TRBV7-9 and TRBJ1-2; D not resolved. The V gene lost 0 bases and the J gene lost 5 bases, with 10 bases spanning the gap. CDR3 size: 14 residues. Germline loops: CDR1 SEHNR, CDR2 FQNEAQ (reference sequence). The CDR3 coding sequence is TGTGCCAGCAGCTTAGCGAGCCCCGAGTATGGCTACACCTTC. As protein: CASSLASPEYGYTF.

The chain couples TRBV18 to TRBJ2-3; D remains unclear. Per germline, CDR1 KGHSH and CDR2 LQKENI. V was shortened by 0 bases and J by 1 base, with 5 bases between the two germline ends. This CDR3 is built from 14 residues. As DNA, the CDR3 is TGTGCCAGCTCACCACCGTCGGGCACAGATACGCAGTATTTT. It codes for CASSPPSGTDTQYF.

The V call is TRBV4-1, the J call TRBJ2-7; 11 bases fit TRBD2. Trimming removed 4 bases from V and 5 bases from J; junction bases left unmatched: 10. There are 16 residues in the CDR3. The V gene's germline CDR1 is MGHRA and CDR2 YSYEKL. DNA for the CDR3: TGCGCCAGCAGCCCAGGGGGACTAGCGGCTCGGGACGAGCAGTACTTC. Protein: CASSPGGLAARDEQYF.

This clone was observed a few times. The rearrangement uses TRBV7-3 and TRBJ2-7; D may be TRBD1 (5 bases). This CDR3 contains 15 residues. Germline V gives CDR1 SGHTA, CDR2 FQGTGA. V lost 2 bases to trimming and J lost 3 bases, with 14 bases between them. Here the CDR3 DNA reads TGTGCCAGCAGCTTATGGGTAGGGGTAAGCTACGAGCAGTACTTC. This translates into CASSLWVGVSYEQYF.

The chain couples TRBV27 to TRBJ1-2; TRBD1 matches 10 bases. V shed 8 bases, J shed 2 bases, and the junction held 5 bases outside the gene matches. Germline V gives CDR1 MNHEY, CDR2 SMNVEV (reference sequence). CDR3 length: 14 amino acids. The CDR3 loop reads CASGRGQGNYGYTF. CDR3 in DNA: TGTGCCAGCGGCCGGGGACAGGGGAACTATGGCTACACCTTC.

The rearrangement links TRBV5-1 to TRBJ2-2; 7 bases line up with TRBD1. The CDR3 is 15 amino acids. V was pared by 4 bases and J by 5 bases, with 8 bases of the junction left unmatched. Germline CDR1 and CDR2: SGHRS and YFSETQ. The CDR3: CASSNRDSLTGELFF. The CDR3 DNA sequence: TGCGCCAGCAGCAACCGGGACAGCCTAACCGGGGAGCTGTTTTTT.

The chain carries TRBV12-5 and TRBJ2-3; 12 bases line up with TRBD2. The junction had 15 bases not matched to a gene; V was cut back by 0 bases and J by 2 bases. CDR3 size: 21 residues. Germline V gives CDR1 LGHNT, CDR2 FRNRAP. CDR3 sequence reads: CASGLVRLELAGGSITDTQYF. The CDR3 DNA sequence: TGTGCTAGTGGTTTGGTACGTCTTGAACTAGCGGGGGGCTCTATCACAGATACGCAGTATTTT. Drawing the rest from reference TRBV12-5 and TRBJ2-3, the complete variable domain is DARVTQTPRHKVTEMGQEVTMRCQPILGHNTVFWYRQTMMQGLELLAYFRNRAPLDDSGMPKDRFSAEMPDATLATLKIQPSEPRDSAVYFCASGLVRLELAGGSITDTQYFGPGTRLTVL.

Here the CDR3 reads CASKIMTGLNSPLHF. The CDR3 DNA reads TGTGCCAGCAAAATAATGACAGGTCTTAATTCACCCCTCCACTTT. This chain uses TRBV2 with TRBJ1-6, with D possibly matching TRBD1 (6 bases). Germline lookup yields CDR1 SNHLY and CDR2 FYNNEI. There are 15 residues in the CDR3. V dropped 7 bases and J dropped 6 bases, with 16 bases sitting between them.